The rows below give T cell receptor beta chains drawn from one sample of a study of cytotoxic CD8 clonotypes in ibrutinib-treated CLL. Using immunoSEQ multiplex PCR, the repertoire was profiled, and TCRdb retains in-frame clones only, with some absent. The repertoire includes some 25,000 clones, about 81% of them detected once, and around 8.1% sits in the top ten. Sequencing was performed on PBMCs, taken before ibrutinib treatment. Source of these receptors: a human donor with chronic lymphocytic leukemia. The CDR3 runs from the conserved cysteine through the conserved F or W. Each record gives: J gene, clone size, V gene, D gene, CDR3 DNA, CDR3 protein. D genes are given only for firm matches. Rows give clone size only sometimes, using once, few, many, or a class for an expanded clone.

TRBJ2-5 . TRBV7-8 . TGTGCCAGCAGCTTAACCCAGGGACTCCCATTGGAAACCCAGTACTTC CASSLTQGLPLETQYF
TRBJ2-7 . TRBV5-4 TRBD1 TGTGCCAGCAGCTTGGAGGGGGCAAATAACGAGCAGTACTTC CASSLEGANNEQYF
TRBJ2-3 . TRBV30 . TGTGCCTGGAAAACAGGGTTAGATACGCAGTATTTT CAWKTGLDTQYF
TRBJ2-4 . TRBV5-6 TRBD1 TGTGCCAGCAGTCTTAACAGGGGGCCGGCCAACATTCAGTACTTC CASSLNRGPANIQYF
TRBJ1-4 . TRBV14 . TGTGCCAGCAGCCAAGGCCAATTGTCTAAACTGTTTTTT CASSQGQLSKLFF
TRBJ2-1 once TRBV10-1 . TGCGCCAGCAGTGAGGATCGAAGGAGCTCCTACAATGAGCAGTTCTTC CASSEDRRSSYNEQFF
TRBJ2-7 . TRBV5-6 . TGTGCCAGCAGCTACCAGACAGGAGCCTACGAGCAGTACTTC CASSYQTGAYEQYF
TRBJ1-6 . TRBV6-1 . TGTGCCACTTGGACCCGTAATTCACCCCTCCACTTT CATWTRNSPLHF
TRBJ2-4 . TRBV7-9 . TGTGCCAGCAGCCCTGAACGGACCAAAAACATTCAGTACTTC CASSPERTKNIQYF
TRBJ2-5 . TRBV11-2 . TGTGCCAGCAGCTTAGGCGAAGAGACCCAGTACTTC CASSLGEETQYF
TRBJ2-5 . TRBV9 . TGTGCCAGCAGCGCCGGGACCGTCGGGGAGACCCAGTACTTC CASSAGTVGETQYF
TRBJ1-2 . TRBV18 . TGTGCCAGCTCACCACCGGCAGGGTCTAACTATGGCTACACCTTC CASSPPAGSNYGYTF
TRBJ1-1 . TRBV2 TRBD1 TGTGCCAGCAGCGACGACCGGGACAGGGTGGGCACTGAAGCTTTCTTT CASSDDRDRVGTEAFF
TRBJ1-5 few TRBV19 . TGTGCCAGTAGTAGGAGGGGGGAGGAGCAGCCCCAGCATTTT CASSRRGEEQPQHF
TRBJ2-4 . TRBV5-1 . TGCGCCAGCAGCTTGGTTCCAGATAAAAACATTCAGTACTTC CASSLVPDKNIQYF
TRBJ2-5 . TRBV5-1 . TGCGCCAGCAGCCCCGGGTGGGAAGAGACCCAGTACTTC CASSPGWEETQYF
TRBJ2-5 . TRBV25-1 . TGTGCCAGCAGTGAGGGTGACAGAGGGGAGACCCAGTACTTC CASSEGDRGETQYF
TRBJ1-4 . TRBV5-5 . TGTGCCAGCAGCTTGGCCGGCGGGGAACGGGAAAAACTGTTTTTT CASSLAGGEREKLFF
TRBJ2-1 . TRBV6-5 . TGTGCCAGCGGCTCAACTAGTAACAATGAGCAGTTCTTC CASGSTSNNEQFF
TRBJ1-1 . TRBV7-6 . TGTGCCAGCAGCCCAAAAGTAGGCACCGCTGAAGCTTTCTTT CASSPKVGTAEAFF
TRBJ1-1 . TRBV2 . TGTGCCAGCAGTGACGGCTTGAACACTGAAGCTTTCTTT CASSDGLNTEAFF
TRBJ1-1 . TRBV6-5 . TGTGCCAGCAGTCCGGGACAGAACACTGAAGCTTTCTTT CASSPGQNTEAFF
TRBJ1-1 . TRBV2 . TGTGCCAGCCACCTACAGGAATTGTCGGCTTTCTTT CASHLQELSAFF
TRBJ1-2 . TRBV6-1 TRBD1 TGTGCCAGCCAGAAGACAGGGGAAGGCTACACCTTC CASQKTGEGYTF
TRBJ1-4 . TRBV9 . TGTGCCAGCAGCGTTTCCCCTTTTGCAACTAATGAAAAACTGTTTTTT CASSVSPFATNEKLFF
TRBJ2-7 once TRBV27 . TGTGCCAGCAGTTTACGATCAGTTCGCGAGCAGTACTTC CASSLRSVREQYF
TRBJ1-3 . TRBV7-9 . TGTGCCAGCAGGCTCGGCTCCTCTGGAAACACCATATATTTT CASRLGSSGNTIYF
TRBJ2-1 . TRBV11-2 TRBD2 TGTGCCAGCAGCCAATGGGTCCGCGGGGGCTCCTACAATGAGCAGTTCTTC CASSQWVRGGSYNEQFF
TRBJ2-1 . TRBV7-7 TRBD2 TGTGCCAGCAGCCCAGGACTAGTTTCCTACAATGAGCAGTTCTTC CASSPGLVSYNEQFF
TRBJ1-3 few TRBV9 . TGTGCCAGCAGCGTAACGGGACTCAGCAACACCATATATTTT CASSVTGLSNTIYF
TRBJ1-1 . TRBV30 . TGTGCCTTGAGGGGGGGGAACACTGAAGCTTTCTTT CALRGGNTEAFF
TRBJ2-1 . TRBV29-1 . TGCAGCGTCGGCTTTAGCGGAAACTCCTACAATGAGCAGTTCTTC CSVGFSGNSYNEQFF
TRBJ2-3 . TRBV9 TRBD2 TGTGCCAGCAGCGTAGTGGCGGGAGACACAGATACGCAGTATTTT CASSVVAGDTDTQYF
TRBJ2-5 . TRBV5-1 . TGCGCCAGCAGCTTTCCTTCCGGGGGGCAAGGAGAGACCCAGTACTTC CASSFPSGGQGETQYF
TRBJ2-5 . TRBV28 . TGTGCCAGCAGTTTATTTACAGACTTCCAAGAGACCCAGTACTTC CASSLFTDFQETQYF
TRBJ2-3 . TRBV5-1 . TGCGCCAGCAGCTTGAAGGATACGCAGTATTTT CASSLKDTQYF
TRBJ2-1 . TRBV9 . TGTGCCAGCAGCCTAACCAATAGTTACGGGACTCAACAGTTCTTC CASSLTNSYGTQQFF
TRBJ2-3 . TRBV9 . TGTGCCAGCAGCCTCTACACAGATACGCAGTATTTT CASSLYTDTQYF
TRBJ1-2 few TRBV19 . TGTGCCAGTAGTTCTCAAAGTGATGGCTACACCTTC CASSSQSDGYTF
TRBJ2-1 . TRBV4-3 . TGCGCCAGCAGCCAAGAACCTTTAGGATCAAATGAGCAGTTCTTC CASSQEPLGSNEQFF
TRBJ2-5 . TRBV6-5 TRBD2 TGTGCCAGCAGTCCTACGGGATCGGGGGGAGAGACCCAGTACTTC CASSPTGSGGETQYF
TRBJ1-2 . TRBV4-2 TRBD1 TGTGCCAGCAGCCAAGGAGGGACAGGGTCGAATGGCTACACCTTC CASSQGGTGSNGYTF
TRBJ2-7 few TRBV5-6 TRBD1 TGTGCCAGCAGCCAGGCCGGGACAGGGCGTTCCTACGAGCAGTACTTC CASSQAGTGRSYEQYF